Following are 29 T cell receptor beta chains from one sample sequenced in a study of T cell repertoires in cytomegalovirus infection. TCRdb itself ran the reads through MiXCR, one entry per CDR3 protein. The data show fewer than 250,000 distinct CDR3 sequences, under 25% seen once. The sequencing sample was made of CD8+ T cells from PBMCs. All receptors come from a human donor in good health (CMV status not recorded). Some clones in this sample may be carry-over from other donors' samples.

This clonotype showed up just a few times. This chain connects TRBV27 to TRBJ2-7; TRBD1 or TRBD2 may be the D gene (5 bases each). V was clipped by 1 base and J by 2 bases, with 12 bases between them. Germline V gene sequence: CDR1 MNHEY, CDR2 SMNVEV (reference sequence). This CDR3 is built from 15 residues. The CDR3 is CASSLFGTEAYEQYF. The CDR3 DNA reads TGTGCCAGCAGTTTATTCGGGACGGAGGCCTACGAGCAGTACTTC.

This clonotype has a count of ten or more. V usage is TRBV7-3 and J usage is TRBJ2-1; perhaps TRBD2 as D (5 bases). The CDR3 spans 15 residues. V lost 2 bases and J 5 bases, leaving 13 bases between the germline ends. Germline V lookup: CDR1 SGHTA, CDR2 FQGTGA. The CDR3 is CASSLWYGEHNEQFF. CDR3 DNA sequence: TGTGCCAGCAGCTTATGGTACGGGGAACACAATGAGCAGTTCTTC.

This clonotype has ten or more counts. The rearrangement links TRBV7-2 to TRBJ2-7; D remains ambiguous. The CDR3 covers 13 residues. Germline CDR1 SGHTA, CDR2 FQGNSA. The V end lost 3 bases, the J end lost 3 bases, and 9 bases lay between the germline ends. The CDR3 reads CASSFFLYYEQYF. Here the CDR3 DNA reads TGTGCCAGCAGCTTCTTTCTTTACTACGAGCAGTACTTC.

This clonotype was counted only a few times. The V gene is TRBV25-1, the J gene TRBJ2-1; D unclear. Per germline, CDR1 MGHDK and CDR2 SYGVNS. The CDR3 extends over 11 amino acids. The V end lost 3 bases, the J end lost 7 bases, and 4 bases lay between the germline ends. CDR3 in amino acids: CASSDSNEQFF. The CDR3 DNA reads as TGTGCCAGCAGTGATTCTAATGAGCAGTTCTTC.

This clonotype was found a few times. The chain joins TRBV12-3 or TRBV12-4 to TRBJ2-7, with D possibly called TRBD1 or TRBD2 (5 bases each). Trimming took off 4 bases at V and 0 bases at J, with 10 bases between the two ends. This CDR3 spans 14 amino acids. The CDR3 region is CASSSGTDSYEQYF. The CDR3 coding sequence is TGTGCCAGCAGTTCCGGGACGGACTCCTACGAGCAGTACTTC.

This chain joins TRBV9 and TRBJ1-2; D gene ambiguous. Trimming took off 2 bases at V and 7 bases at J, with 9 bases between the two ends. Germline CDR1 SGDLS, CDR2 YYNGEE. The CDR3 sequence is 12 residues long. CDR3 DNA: TGTGCCAGCAGCGTTATGTCCGGTGGCTACACCTTC. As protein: CASSVMSGGYTF.

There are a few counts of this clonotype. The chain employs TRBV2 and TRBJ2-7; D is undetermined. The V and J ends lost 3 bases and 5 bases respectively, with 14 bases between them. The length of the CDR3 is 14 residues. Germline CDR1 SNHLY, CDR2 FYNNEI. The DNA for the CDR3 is TGTGCCAGCAGTGATACAGACCGTAGGGACGAGCAGTACTTC. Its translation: CASSDTDRRDEQYF.

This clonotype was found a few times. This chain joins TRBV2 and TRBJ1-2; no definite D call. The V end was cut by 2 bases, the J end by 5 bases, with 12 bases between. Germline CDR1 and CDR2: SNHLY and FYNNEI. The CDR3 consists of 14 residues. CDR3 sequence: CASSESRTGYGYTF. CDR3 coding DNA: TGTGCCAGCAGTGAATCGAGGACGGGTTATGGCTACACCTTC.

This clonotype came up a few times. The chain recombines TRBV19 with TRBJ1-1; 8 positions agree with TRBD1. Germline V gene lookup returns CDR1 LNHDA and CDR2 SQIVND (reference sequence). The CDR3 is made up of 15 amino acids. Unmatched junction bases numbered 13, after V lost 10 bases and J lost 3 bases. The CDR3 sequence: CATFGRQGPYTEAFF. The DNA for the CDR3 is TGTGCCACCTTCGGGAGACAGGGGCCATACACTGAAGCTTTCTTT. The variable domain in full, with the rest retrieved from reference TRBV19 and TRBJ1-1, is DGGITQSPKYLFRKEGQNVTLSCEQNLNHDAMYWYRQDPGQGLRLIYYSQIVNDFQKGDIAEGYSVSREKKESFPLTVTSAQKNPTAFYLCATFGRQGPYTEAFFGQGTRLTVV.

The CDR3 loop is CASRKWNEKLFF. In DNA form, the CDR3 reads TGTGCCAGCAGAAAGTGGAATGAAAAACTGTTTTTT. V is TRBV7-6 and J is TRBJ1-4, with D unresolved. The germline CDR1 and CDR2 sequences are SGHVS and FNYEAQ. The germline V and J ends were trimmed by 6 bases and 5 bases, with 7 bases remaining between them. There are 12 residues in the CDR3.

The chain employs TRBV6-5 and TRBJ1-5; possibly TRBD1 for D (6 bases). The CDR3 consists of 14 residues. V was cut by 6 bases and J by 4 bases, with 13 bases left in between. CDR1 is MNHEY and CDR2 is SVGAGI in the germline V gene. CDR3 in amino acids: CASRPLGGNQPQHF. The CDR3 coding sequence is TGTGCCAGCAGACCGCTAGGGGGGAATCAGCCCCAGCATTTT.

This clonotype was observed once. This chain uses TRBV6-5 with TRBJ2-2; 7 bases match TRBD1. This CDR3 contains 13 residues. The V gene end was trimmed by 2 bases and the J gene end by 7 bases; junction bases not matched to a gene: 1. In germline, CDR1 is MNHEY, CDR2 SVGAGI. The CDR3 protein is CASSYGTVGELFF. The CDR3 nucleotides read TGTGCCAGCAGTTACGGGACAGTCGGGGAGCTGTTTTTT.

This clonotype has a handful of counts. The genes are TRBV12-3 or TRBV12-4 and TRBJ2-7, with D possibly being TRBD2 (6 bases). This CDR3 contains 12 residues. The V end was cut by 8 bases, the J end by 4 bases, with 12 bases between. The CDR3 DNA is TGTGCCAGCGCCGATGGGAGGTACGAGCAGTACTTC. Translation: CASADGRYEQYF.

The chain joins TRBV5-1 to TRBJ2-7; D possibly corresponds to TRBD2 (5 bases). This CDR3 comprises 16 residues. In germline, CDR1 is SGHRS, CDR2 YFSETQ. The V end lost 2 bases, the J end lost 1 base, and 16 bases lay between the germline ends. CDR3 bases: TGCGCCAGCAGCTTATTCGGGGAATCCCCGTCCTACGAGCAGTACTTC. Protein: CASSLFGESPSYEQYF.

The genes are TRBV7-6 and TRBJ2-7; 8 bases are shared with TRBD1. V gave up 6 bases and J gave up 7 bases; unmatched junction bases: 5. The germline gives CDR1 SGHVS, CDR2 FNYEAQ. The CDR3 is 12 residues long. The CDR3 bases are TGTGCCAGCAGTTCCGGACAGGGAGAGCAGTACTTC. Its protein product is CASSSGQGEQYF.

The CDR3 is CSAIDRHPFMNTEAFF. In nucleotides, the CDR3 is TGCAGTGCTATCGACAGGCATCCTTTCATGAACACTGAAGCTTTCTTT. The V call is TRBV20-1, the J call TRBJ1-1; a weak D match, TRBD1 (6 bases). Germline CDR1 is DFQATT and CDR2 is SNEGSKA (reference sequence). This CDR3 is 16 amino acids long. The germline V and J ends were trimmed by 4 bases and 0 bases, with 18 bases remaining between them.

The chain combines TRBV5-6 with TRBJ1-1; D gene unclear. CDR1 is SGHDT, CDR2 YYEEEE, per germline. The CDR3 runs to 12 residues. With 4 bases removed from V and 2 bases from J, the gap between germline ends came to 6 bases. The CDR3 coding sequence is TGTGCCAGCAGCGATTTCAACACTGAAGCTTTCTTT. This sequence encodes CASSDFNTEAFF.

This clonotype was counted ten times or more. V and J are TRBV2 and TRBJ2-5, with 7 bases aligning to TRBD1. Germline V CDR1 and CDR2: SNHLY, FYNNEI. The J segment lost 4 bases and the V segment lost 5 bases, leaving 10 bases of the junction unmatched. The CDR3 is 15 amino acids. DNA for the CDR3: TGTGCCAGCAGTTTGAAATGGACAGGCGGAGAGACCCAGTACTTC. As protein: CASSLKWTGGETQYF.

The CDR3 coding sequence is TGCAGTGCTAGAGATCGACTAGCGGGGACTGAGCAGTTCTTC. It encodes CSARDRLAGTEQFF. The chain recombines TRBV20-1 with TRBJ2-1; 11 bases line up with TRBD2. Germline loops: CDR1 DFQATT, CDR2 SNEGSKA (reference sequence). This CDR3 comprises 14 residues. After removal of 0 bases from V and 9 bases from J, the junction contained 4 bases not matched to a gene.

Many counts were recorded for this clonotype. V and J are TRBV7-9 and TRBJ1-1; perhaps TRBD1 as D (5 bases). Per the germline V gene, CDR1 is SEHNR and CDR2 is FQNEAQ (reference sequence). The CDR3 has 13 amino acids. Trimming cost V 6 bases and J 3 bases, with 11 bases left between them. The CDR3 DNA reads TGTGCCAGCAGGCCTGCAGGGTACACTGAAGCTTTCTTT. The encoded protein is CASRPAGYTEAFF.

CDR3: CASSSRTANQPQHF. CDR3 coding DNA: TGTGCCAGCAGTTCTAGGACAGCAAATCAGCCCCAGCATTTT. The genes are TRBV12-3 or TRBV12-4 and TRBJ1-5; tentatively, D is TRBD1 (6 bases). Trimming took off 4 bases at V and 4 bases at J, with 11 bases between the two ends. The CDR3 extends over 14 amino acids.

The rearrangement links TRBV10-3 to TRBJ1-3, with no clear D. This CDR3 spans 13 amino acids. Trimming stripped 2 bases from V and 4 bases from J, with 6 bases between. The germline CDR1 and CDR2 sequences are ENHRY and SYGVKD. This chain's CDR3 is CAISENLGNTIYF. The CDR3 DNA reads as TGTGCCATCAGTGAGAACCTAGGAAACACCATATATTTT.

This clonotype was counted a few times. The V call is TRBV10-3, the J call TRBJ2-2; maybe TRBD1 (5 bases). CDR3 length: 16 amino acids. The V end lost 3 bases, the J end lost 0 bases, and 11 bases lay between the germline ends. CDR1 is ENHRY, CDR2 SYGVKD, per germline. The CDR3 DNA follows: TGTGCCATCAGTGATTCGGACAACGCGAACACCGGGGAGCTGTTTTTT. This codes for CAISDSDNANTGELFF.

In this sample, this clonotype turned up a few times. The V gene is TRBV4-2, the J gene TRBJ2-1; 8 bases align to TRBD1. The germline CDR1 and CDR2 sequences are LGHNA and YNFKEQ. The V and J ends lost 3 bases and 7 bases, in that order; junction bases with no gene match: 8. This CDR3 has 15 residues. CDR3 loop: CASSQRQGTINEQFF. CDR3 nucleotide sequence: TGTGCCAGCAGCCAGAGACAGGGGACGATAAATGAGCAGTTCTTC.

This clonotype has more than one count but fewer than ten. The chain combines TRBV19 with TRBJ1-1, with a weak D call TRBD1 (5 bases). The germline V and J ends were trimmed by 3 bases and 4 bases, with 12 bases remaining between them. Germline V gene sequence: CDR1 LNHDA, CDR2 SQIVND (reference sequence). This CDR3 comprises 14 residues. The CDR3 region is CASSIGTESTEAFF. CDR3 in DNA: TGTGCCAGTAGTATCGGGACCGAAAGCACTGAAGCTTTCTTT.

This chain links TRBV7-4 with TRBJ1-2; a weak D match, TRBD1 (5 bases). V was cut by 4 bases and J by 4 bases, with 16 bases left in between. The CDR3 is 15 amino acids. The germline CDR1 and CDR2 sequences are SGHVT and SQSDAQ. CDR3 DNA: TGTGCCAGCAGCTATCCCATAGGGGTAGGCTATGGCTACACCTTC. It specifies CASSYPIGVGYGYTF.

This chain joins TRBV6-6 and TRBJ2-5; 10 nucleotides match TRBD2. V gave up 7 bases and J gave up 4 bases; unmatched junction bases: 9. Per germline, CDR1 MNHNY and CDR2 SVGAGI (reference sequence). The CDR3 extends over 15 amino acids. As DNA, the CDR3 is TGTGCCAGCACTAGCGGGGGCAACGGGGCAGAGACCCAGTACTTC. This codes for CASTSGGNGAETQYF.

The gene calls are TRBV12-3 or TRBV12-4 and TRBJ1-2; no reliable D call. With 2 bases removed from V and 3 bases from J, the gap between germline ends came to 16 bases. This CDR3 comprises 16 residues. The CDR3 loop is CASSLTSLPSDYGYTF. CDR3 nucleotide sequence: TGTGCCAGCAGTTTAACGTCCCTCCCGTCGGACTATGGCTACACCTTC.

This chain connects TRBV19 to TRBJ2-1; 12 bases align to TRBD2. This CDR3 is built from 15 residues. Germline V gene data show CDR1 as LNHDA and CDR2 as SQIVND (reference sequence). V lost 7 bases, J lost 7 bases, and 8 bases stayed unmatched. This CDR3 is CASTQTSGGGNEQFF. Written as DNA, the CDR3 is TGTGCCAGTACCCAGACTAGCGGGGGAGGGAATGAGCAGTTCTTC. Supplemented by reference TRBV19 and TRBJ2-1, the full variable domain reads DGGITQSPKYLFRKEGQNVTLSCEQNLNHDAMYWYRQDPGQGLRLIYYSQIVNDFQKGDIAEGYSVSREKKESFPLTVTSAQKNPTAFYLCASTQTSGGGNEQFFGPGTRLTVL.